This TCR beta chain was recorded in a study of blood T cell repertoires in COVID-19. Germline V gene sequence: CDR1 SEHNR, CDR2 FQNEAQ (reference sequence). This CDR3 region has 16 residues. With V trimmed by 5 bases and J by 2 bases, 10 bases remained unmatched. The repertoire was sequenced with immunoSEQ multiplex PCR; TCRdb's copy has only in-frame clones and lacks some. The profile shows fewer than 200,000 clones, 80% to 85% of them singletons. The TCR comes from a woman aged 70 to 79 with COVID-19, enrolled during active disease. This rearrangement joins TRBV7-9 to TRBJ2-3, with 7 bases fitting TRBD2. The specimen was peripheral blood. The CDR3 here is CASSPQAGEVTDTQYF. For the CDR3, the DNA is TGTGCCAGCAGCCCCCAGGCGGGAGAGGTCACAGATACGCAGTATTTT.